These 2 T cell receptor beta chains were all obtained from the same sample, sequenced in a study of cytotoxic CD8 clonotypes in ibrutinib-treated CLL. Data came from immunoSEQ multiplex PCR; TCRdb stores just in-frame clones and leaves some out. The data show approximately 130,000 clones, with 84% seen just once and around 3% held by the top ten. The sequenced sample was PBMCs, obtained after 24 months of ibrutinib treatment. The receptors were sampled from a human donor with chronic lymphocytic leukemia.

CDR3 sequence reads: CAISGSDRGSANSPLHF. CDR3 DNA: TGTGCCATCAGTGGTTCGGACAGGGGGTCTGCCAATTCACCCCTCCACTTT. This chain links TRBV10-3 with TRBJ1-6; 10 bases are shared with TRBD1. CDR3 size: 17 residues. The V gene end was trimmed by 4 bases and the J gene end by 7 bases; junction bases not matched to a gene: 10. Germline CDR1 and CDR2: ENHRY and SYGVKD.

The genes are TRBV7-2 and TRBJ2-5; possible D gene TRBD1, 6 bases. The CDR3 is 15 residues long. The germline V gene encodes CDR1 SGHTA and CDR2 FQGNSA. V dropped 5 bases and J dropped 2 bases, with 15 bases sitting between them. The DNA for the CDR3 is TGTGCCAGCAGCCCCTATTACGGACAGCAAGAGACCCAGTACTTC. It specifies CASSPYYGQQETQYF.